The 16 T cell receptor beta chains presented below share a single source sample, sequenced in a study of technical replicates of blood from a few donors. Using immunoSEQ multiplex PCR, the repertoire was profiled, and TCRdb retains in-frame clones only, with some absent. Among tens of thousands of clones listed, about 97% were seen once. Sequenced sample: T cells isolated from PBMCs. Receptor source: a human donor in good health.

In this sample, this clone turned up once. The chain has TRBV4-3 and TRBJ2-7, with 8 bases aligning to TRBD2. Unmatched junction bases numbered 2, after V lost 4 bases and J lost 0 bases. The CDR3 consists of 14 residues. Germline V gene data show CDR1 as LGHNA and CDR2 as YSLEER. The CDR3 sequence is CASSPGTSSYEQYF. CDR3 nucleotides: TGCGCCAGCAGCCCCGGGACTAGCTCCTACGAGCAGTACTTC.

This rearrangement joins TRBV9 to TRBJ2-3; tentative D call: TRBD2 (5 bases). Trimming removed 3 bases from V and 0 bases from J, with 8 bases in between. Per the germline V gene, CDR1 is SGDLS and CDR2 is YYNGEE. The length of the CDR3 is 14 residues. CDR3 nucleotide sequence: TGTGCCAGCAGCGACAGCGGAAGCACAGATACGCAGTATTTT. Its translation: CASSDSGSTDTQYF.

The V call is TRBV5-1, the J call TRBJ1-1; 9 nucleotides agree with TRBD1. V shed 2 bases and J 5 bases; nucleotides not matched to a gene: 4. The CDR3 spans 14 residues. Germline-derived CDR1 and CDR2 are SGHRS and YFSETQ. CDR3 region: CASSLNRGLTEAFF. For the CDR3, the DNA is TGCGCCAGCAGCTTAAACAGGGGGCTAACTGAAGCTTTCTTT.

This clone was recorded once. This sequence joins TRBV5-6 and TRBJ2-7; 12 bases are a match to TRBD2. CDR3 size: 15 residues. V lost 1 base, J lost 6 bases, and 5 bases stayed unmatched. The germline gives CDR1 SGHDT, CDR2 YYEEEE. Here the CDR3 DNA reads TGTGCCAGCAGCTTGATCCTAGCGGGAGGGAGCGAGCAGTACTTC. It specifies CASSLILAGGSEQYF.

This clone was detected only once. The chain couples TRBV9 to TRBJ2-7, with D perhaps matching TRBD2 (6 bases). This CDR3 comprises 13 residues. V was trimmed by 6 bases and J by 0 bases, leaving 10 bases between them. Germline CDR1 reads SGDLS; CDR2 reads YYNGEE. The DNA of the CDR3 is TGTGCCAGCACTCCGCGGGACTCCTACGAGCAGTACTTC. This sequence encodes CASTPRDSYEQYF.

The sample holds a few counts of this clone. The gene calls are TRBV11-2 and TRBJ2-3; no clear D. The CDR3 contains 14 residues. Germline V gene data show CDR1 as SGHAT and CDR2 as FQNNGV. Trimming removed 0 bases at V and 0 bases at J, with 4 bases between. CDR3 residues: CASSLDGSTDTQYF. The CDR3 region has the DNA TGTGCCAGCAGCTTAGACGGGAGCACAGATACGCAGTATTTT.

The chain carries TRBV10-3 and TRBJ2-7; 12 bases agree with TRBD2. Germline V CDR1 and CDR2: ENHRY, SYGVKD. The CDR3 runs to 16 residues. With 6 bases clipped from V and 0 bases from J, the junction kept 6 bases outside the gene matches. In DNA, the CDR3 is TGTGCCATCAGCCCGGGACTAGCGGGTATCTCCTACGAGCAGTACTTC. Amino acids: CAISPGLAGISYEQYF.

As DNA, the CDR3 is TGTGCCAGCAGCTTAGAGTGGCGGGAGTTACTCAATGAGCAGTTCTTC. Protein product: CASSLEWRELLNEQFF. The rearrangement uses TRBV7-6 and TRBJ2-1; 7 bases line up with TRBD2. CDR1 and CDR2 from the germline V gene are SGHVS and FNYEAQ. V shed 1 base, J shed 6 bases, and the junction held 9 bases outside the gene matches. The CDR3 spans 16 residues.

This clone was seen just once. The chain couples TRBV5-6 to TRBJ2-5; D is uncertain. V lost 3 bases and J lost 0, with 9 bases in between. The CDR3 totals 14 residues. Germline V gives CDR1 SGHDT, CDR2 YYEEEE. The CDR3 sequence: CASSYSAYQETQYF. DNA of the CDR3: TGTGCCAGCAGCTATTCTGCGTACCAAGAGACCCAGTACTTC. The entire variable domain, with the rest obtained from reference TRBV5-6 and TRBJ2-5, is as follows: DAGVTQSPTHLIKTRGQQVTLRCSPKSGHDTVSWYQQALGQGPQFIFQYYEEEERQRGNFPDRFSGHQFPNYSSELNVNALLLGDSALYLCASSYSAYQETQYFGPGTRLLVL.

The chain has TRBV15 and TRBJ2-1; 7 positions match TRBD1. Trimming at V came to 6 bases and at J to 0 bases, leaving 5 bases not matched to a gene. The CDR3 runs to 15 residues. Per germline, CDR1 LNHNV and CDR2 YYDKDF (reference sequence). The CDR3 nucleotides are TGTGCCACCAGTACAACAGGGGCCTCCTACAATGAGCAGTTCTTC. Its translation: CATSTTGASYNEQFF.

The V gene is TRBV4-1, the J gene TRBJ1-2; no clear D. The CDR3 is 14 residues long. V lost 0 bases and J 4 bases, leaving 9 bases between the germline ends. Germline values: CDR1 MGHRA, CDR2 YSYEKL. Here the CDR3 DNA reads TGCGCCAGCAGCCAAGATGAACGGGTCTATGGCTACACCTTC. Protein: CASSQDERVYGYTF.

The rearrangement uses TRBV27 and TRBJ1-2, with D possibly matching TRBD1 (5 bases). V lost 5 bases and J lost 8, with 18 bases in between. Germline loops: CDR1 MNHEY, CDR2 SMNVEV (reference sequence). This CDR3 spans 14 amino acids. The CDR3 sequence: CASSIVQGGEGYTF. The CDR3 coding sequence is TGTGCCAGCAGTATAGTTCAGGGAGGCGAAGGCTACACCTTC.

The chain links TRBV9 to TRBJ1-1, with 8 nucleotides matching TRBD1. This CDR3 is built from 12 residues. V shed 4 bases and J 8 bases; nucleotides not matched to a gene: 4. Germline-derived CDR1 and CDR2 are SGDLS and YYNGEE. The CDR3 reads CASSPQGAEAFF. DNA for the CDR3: TGTGCCAGCAGCCCCCAGGGGGCAGAAGCTTTCTTT.

The gene calls are TRBV29-1 and TRBJ2-7, with 12 bases identical to TRBD2. J gave up 5 bases and V 1 base, and 3 bases lay outside the gene matches. Germline lookup yields CDR1 SQVTM and CDR2 ANQGSEA. The CDR3 is made up of 14 amino acids. The CDR3 is CSVEGTSGTHEQYF. The CDR3 DNA reads as TGCAGCGTTGAAGGGACTAGCGGGACACACGAGCAGTACTTC.

This chain links TRBV27 with TRBJ2-1; 9 nucleotides agree with TRBD1. The CDR3 runs 11 residues. Germline CDR1 MNHEY, CDR2 SMNVEV (reference sequence). The trim removed 9 bases at V and 7 bases at J, leaving 1 base unmatched. The CDR3 DNA is TGTGCCAGTGGACAGGGGAATGAGCAGTTCTTC. Its translation is CASGQGNEQFF.

This clone appeared once. This chain links TRBV29-1 with TRBJ2-2; D perhaps matches TRBD1 (5 bases). Germline CDR1 is SQVTM and CDR2 is ANQGSEA. This CDR3 region has 13 residues. With 8 bases removed from V and 6 bases from J, the gap between germline ends came to 16 bases. CDR3 region: CSYTRGAAGELFF. The CDR3 DNA is TGCAGCTATACACGTGGGGCAGCCGGGGAGCTGTTTTTT.